Presented here are 28 T cell receptor beta chains from one specimen sequenced in a study of regulatory T cells in long-lasting Graves disease. CDR3-region Arm-PCR and iRepertoire HTBI primers produced the TCR beta libraries. One entry per CDR3 protein results from TCRdb running MiXCR on the multiplex PCR reads. The repertoire holds 700,000 or so distinct CDR3 sequences, with approximately 29% as singletons. Described time point: persistent/refractory GD, antithyroid drugs over 5 years with positive TRAb. From PBMCs, RNA was extracted and then used to make the TCR library. The specimen was peripheral blood mononuclear cells (PBMCs), collected when the disease was refractory, from a patient treated with antithyroid drugs. The receptors stem from a female donor with Graves disease.

This chain joins TRBV7-6 and TRBJ2-7; 7 positions match TRBD2. The CDR3 sequence is 14 residues long. The germline V gene encodes CDR1 SGHVS and CDR2 FNYEAQ. V lost 7 bases and J lost 2; bases outside the gene matches: 8. The CDR3 DNA sequence: TGTGCCAGCACCCGGGGAGGGGTGACCTACGAGCAGTACTTC. Amino acid sequence: CASTRGGVTYEQYF.

This clonotype was observed a handful of times. This chain joins TRBV20-1 and TRBJ1-6, with TRBD1 identical over 7 bases. The length of the CDR3 is 18 residues. J gave up 0 bases and V 0 bases, and 8 bases lay outside the gene matches. Germline V CDR1 and CDR2: DFQATT, SNEGSKA (reference sequence). The CDR3 nucleotides read TGCAGTGCTAGAGATCGCGCAGGGGGACCCTCCTATAATTCACCCCTCCACTTT. It specifies CSARDRAGGPSYNSPLHF.

This clonotype came up many times. The chain joins TRBV20-1 to TRBJ1-2; 8 nucleotides match TRBD1. Losses at the gene ends were 0 bases for V and 4 bases for J; bases not matched to a gene: 4. The germline V gene encodes CDR1 DFQATT and CDR2 SNEGSKA (reference sequence). The CDR3 has 14 amino acids. The CDR3 region has the DNA TGCAGTGCTAGAGAGCCGGGACAGGCCTATGGCTACACCTTC. Encoded protein: CSAREPGQAYGYTF.

The chain combines TRBV28 with TRBJ1-2; D is perhaps TRBD1 (6 bases). Trimming left V 5 bases short and J 3 bases short, with 16 bases between. Germline CDR1 is MDHEN and CDR2 is SYDVKM. The CDR3 sequence is 15 residues long. The CDR3 nucleotides are TGTGCCAGCAGTGAAGATTCGGGGGCGGACTATGGCTACACCTTC. It translates to CASSEDSGADYGYTF.

This chain connects TRBV20-1 to TRBJ2-7; D not resolved. This CDR3 spans 12 amino acids. Germline CDR1 reads DFQATT; CDR2 reads SNEGSKA (reference sequence). V shed 1 base and J shed 0 bases, with 4 bases lying between them. In nucleotides, the CDR3 is TGCAGTGCTAGAGCAGCCTCCTACGAGCAGTACTTC. It codes for CSARAASYEQYF.

This clonotype was detected only a few times. This chain joins TRBV6-2 or TRBV6-3 and TRBJ1-4; D is uncertain. CDR3 length equals 13 residues. V was trimmed by 5 bases and J by 1 base, leaving 5 bases between them. Germline V gene data show CDR1 as MNHEY and CDR2 as SVGEGT. CDR3 DNA sequence: TGTGCCAGCAGTCCGGTAACTAATGAAAAACTGTTTTTT. Protein product: CASSPVTNEKLFF.

This clonotype was observed a few times. This CDR3 is missing its conserved last phenylalanine or tryptophan, likely due to a read error. The V gene is TRBV28, the J gene TRBJ2-7; 8 bases line up with TRBD1. This CDR3 has 15 amino acids. Germline CDR1 MDHEN, CDR2 SYDVKM. V lost 7 bases, J lost 2 bases, and 10 bases stayed unmatched. As DNA, the CDR3 is TGTGCCAGCACCCCAAGGCAGGGGGCGACCTACGAGCAGTACCTC. It translates to CASTPRQGATYEQYL.

As regards this clonotype: With a much larger clone just one base away, this may be a read error. The chain links TRBV27 to TRBJ2-5; D remains ambiguous. Germline CDR1 MNHEY, CDR2 SMNVEV (reference sequence). V lost 8 bases to trimming and J lost 0 bases, with 16 bases between them. The CDR3 length is 15 residues. CDR3 sequence reads: CASGPSWGYQETQYF. Here the CDR3 DNA reads TGTGCCAGCGGCCCATCCTGGGGATACCAAGAGACCCAGTACTTC.

In its sample, this clonotype was seen many times. The chain combines TRBV28 with TRBJ1-1; D is perhaps TRBD1 (6 bases). The CDR3 consists of 14 residues. V was trimmed by 2 bases and J by 5 bases, leaving 12 bases between them. Germline-derived CDR1 and CDR2 are MDHEN and SYDVKM. This CDR3 reads CASSLTGIRTEAFF. CDR3 DNA: TGTGCCAGCAGTTTAACAGGGATCAGAACTGAAGCTTTCTTT.

V is TRBV10-2 and J is TRBJ2-7, with 10 bases identical to TRBD1. The CDR3 sequence is 16 residues long. Germline assignment: CDR1 WSHSY and CDR2 SAAADI. V lost 6 bases and J lost 3; bases outside the gene matches: 11. The CDR3 DNA follows: TGCGCCAGCAGGGACAGGGGGGCGAGAACTATCTACGAGCAGTACTTC. This translates into CASRDRGARTIYEQYF.

The V call is TRBV6-1, the J call TRBJ2-5, with TRBD1 matching 9 bases. This CDR3 is built from 13 residues. Trimming at V came to 9 bases and at J to 3 bases, leaving 5 bases not matched to a gene. Germline CDR1 is MNHNS and CDR2 is SASEGT. DNA for the CDR3: TGTGCCAGTACCGGGACAGGGAAAGAGACCCAGTACTTC. Translated: CASTGTGKETQYF.

This chain links TRBV20-1 with TRBJ1-6; maybe TRBD1 (6 bases). V was pared by 6 bases and J by 9 bases, with 24 bases between. This CDR3 comprises 16 residues. Germline lookup yields CDR1 DFQATT and CDR2 SNEGSKA (reference sequence). The CDR3 sequence: CSAGRGGSQLASPLHF. The CDR3 nucleotides read TGCAGTGCCGGAAGGGGGGGTTCCCAACTAGCTTCACCCCTCCACTTT.

CDR3 protein: CASSPEQGARTEAFF. The CDR3 nucleotides read TGTGCCAGCAGCCCCGAACAGGGGGCGAGGACTGAAGCTTTCTTT. V is TRBV6-1 and J is TRBJ1-1; 9 positions agree with TRBD1. J lost 5 bases, V lost 6 bases, and 10 bases had no gene match. This CDR3 is 15 amino acids long. The germline gives CDR1 MNHNS, CDR2 SASEGT.

This chain joins TRBV5-4 and TRBJ1-2; D ambiguous. With 4 bases removed from V and 12 bases from J, the gap between germline ends came to 16 bases. The germline V gene has CDR1 SGHNT and CDR2 YYREEE (reference sequence). CDR3 size: 12 residues. The CDR3 DNA reads as TGTGCCAGCAGCATAAACACGCATGACGACACCTTC. The encoded protein is CASSINTHDDTF.

In this sample, this clonotype turned up many times. This rearrangement joins TRBV5-1 to TRBJ2-7; 8 bases fit TRBD2. The CDR3 is made up of 14 amino acids. CDR1 is SGHRS, CDR2 YFSETQ, per germline. J was trimmed by 5 bases and V by 2 bases; bases with no gene match: 6. The CDR3 DNA follows: TGCGCCAGCAGCTTTGAGCGGGAGCACGACGAGCAGTACTTC. This translates into CASSFEREHDEQYF.

This rearrangement joins TRBV11-2 to TRBJ2-3; 9 nucleotides align to TRBD2. V trimming: 4 bases; J trimming: 0 bases; junction bases outside the gene matches: 5. The CDR3 is 16 amino acids. The germline V gene has CDR1 SGHAT and CDR2 FQNNGV. In DNA, the CDR3 is TGTGCCAGCAGCTCCGAGACTAGCGGCAGCACAGATACGCAGTATTTT. This gives the protein CASSSETSGSTDTQYF.

This clonotype was recorded a few times. The chain has TRBV11-2 and TRBJ1-3; D unclear. Between the trimmed V and J ends, which lost 5 bases and 8 bases, there was a span of 7 bases. CDR1 is SGHAT, CDR2 FQNNGV, per germline. The CDR3 length is 11 residues. DNA of the CDR3: TGTGCCAGCAGCCTTTTAGACACCATATATTTT. It translates to CASSLLDTIYF.

On this clonotype: One junction end disagrees with the germline gene, perhaps due to a read error. V gene TRBV20-1 combines with J gene TRBJ2-7, with D perhaps assigned TRBD1 or TRBD2 (5 bases each). This CDR3 is 12 amino acids long. Germline V gives CDR1 DFQATT, CDR2 SNEGSKA (reference sequence). The CDR3 reads CNAGDDRYEQYF. The CDR3 nucleotides are TGCAATGCTGGGGACGATCGGTACGAGCAGTACTTC.

This clonotype was observed a few times. This chain links TRBV18 with TRBJ1-1; D uncertain. CDR1 is KGHSH, CDR2 LQKENI, per germline. This CDR3 region has 13 residues. Between the trimmed V and J ends, which lost 3 bases and 4 bases, there was a span of 9 bases. CDR3 DNA sequence: TGTGCCAGCTCACCGGCCGAGGGCACTGAAGCTTTCTTT. Translated: CASSPAEGTEAFF.

The chain carries TRBV30 and TRBJ2-7; TRBD2 matches 7 bases. The V gene end was trimmed by 7 bases and the J gene end by 5 bases; junction bases not matched to a gene: 11. The CDR3 is 13 residues long. Germline V lookup: CDR1 GTSNPN, CDR2 SVGIG (reference sequence). In DNA, the CDR3 is TGTGCCTCCCTGTCGGCGGGAGCCCACGAGCAGTACTTC. It encodes CASLSAGAHEQYF.

The rearrangement links TRBV12-3 or TRBV12-4 to TRBJ1-5; D is unclear. This CDR3 contains 11 residues. The V and J ends lost 8 bases and 7 bases respectively, with 9 bases between them. The DNA of the CDR3 is TGTGCCAGCGGAGTAGGACAGCCCCAGCATTTT. It encodes CASGVGQPQHF.

This clonotype turned up a few times. V usage is TRBV12-3 or TRBV12-4 and J usage is TRBJ2-5; no clear D gene. The CDR3 extends over 11 amino acids. V was clipped by 5 bases and J by 9 bases, with 10 bases between them. CDR3 residues: CASSEGSAQYF. The DNA of the CDR3 is TGTGCCAGCAGTGAAGGGTCGGCCCAGTACTTC.

The rearrangement joins TRBV7-2 to TRBJ2-7; no clear D gene. The CDR3 contains 13 residues. The V end lost 3 bases, the J end lost 5 bases, and 11 bases lay between the germline ends. Germline CDR1 is SGHTA and CDR2 is FQGNSA. The CDR3 is CASSFDTLDEQYF. The CDR3 coding sequence is TGTGCCAGCAGCTTCGACACCCTGGACGAGCAGTACTTC.

This clonotype was seen a single time. No conserved phenylalanine or tryptophan is present at the end of the CDR3, so a read error is the likely explanation. The limits of the CDR3 on the DNA are not certain, so only TCRdb's listed CDR3 is given. The chain couples TRBV7-8 to TRBJ2-7; the table's D call, TRBD1, was not checked against the DNA. Germline V gene data show CDR1 as SGHVS and CDR2 as FQNEAQ. The CDR3 spans 12 amino acids, including both terminal residues. The CDR3 loop reads CASSLGSGLVGG.

In its sample, this clonotype was seen many times. This chain connects TRBV27 to TRBJ1-4; no firm D call. The CDR3 spans 16 residues. V was cut by 0 bases and J by 8 bases, with 16 bases left in between. The V gene's germline CDR1 is MNHEY and CDR2 SMNVEV (reference sequence). CDR3 protein: CASSLSVRVVGEKLFF. For the CDR3, the DNA is TGTGCCAGCAGTTTATCCGTCCGGGTCGTCGGCGAAAAACTGTTTTTT.

The rearrangement joins TRBV2 to TRBJ1-1; D ambiguous. The CDR3 length is 13 residues. The germline V and J ends were trimmed by 0 bases and 11 bases, with 13 bases remaining between them. Germline V CDR1 and CDR2: SNHLY, FYNNEI. The CDR3 DNA follows: TGTGCCAGCAGTGAAGCCAACGGTGGTAGGGCTTTCTTT. Encoded protein: CASSEANGGRAFF.

The chain couples TRBV12-3 or TRBV12-4 to TRBJ2-2, with 7 nucleotides matching TRBD2. J lost 3 bases, V lost 5 bases, and 6 bases had no gene match. The CDR3 is 15 amino acids. In DNA form, the CDR3 reads TGTGCCAGCAGTCCCGGGACTACATACACCGGGGAGCTGTTTTTT. Its protein is CASSPGTTYTGELFF.

This clonotype was recorded once. V and J are TRBV28 and TRBJ1-1; 9 positions agree with TRBD1. Per germline, CDR1 MDHEN and CDR2 SYDVKM. The CDR3 contains 15 residues. V dropped 6 bases and J dropped 3; count of bases not matched to a gene: 8. CDR3 loop: CASSVGGQGYTEAFF. The CDR3 nucleotides are TGTGCCAGCAGCGTAGGGGGACAGGGATACACTGAAGCTTTCTTT.